Below are 6 T cell receptor beta chains sequenced from a single sample in a study of neurological immune-mediated disorders. TCRdb re-analysed the 5' RACE reads in MiXCR, keeping a single row per CDR3 protein. The profile shows 95,000 to 150,000 distinct CDR3 sequences, 3% to 3.5% of them singletons. Sequencing was carried out using PBMCs. Receptors originate from a woman in her 30s with multiple sclerosis.

This clonotype was seen ten or more times. The chain is built from TRBV6-6 and TRBJ2-4, with 14 positions matching TRBD2. Germline CDR1 reads MNHNY; CDR2 reads SVGAGI (reference sequence). The CDR3 length is 16 residues. The J segment lost 8 bases and the V segment lost 6 bases, leaving 9 bases of the junction unmatched. This chain's CDR3 is CASSYGLAGGGDIQYF. CDR3 sequence (DNA): TGTGCCAGCAGCTACGGACTAGCGGGAGGAGGGGACATTCAGTACTTC.

This clonotype occurred many times. In nucleotides, the CDR3 is TGTGCCAGCAGCTCGATTCGCACTGAAGCTTTCTTT. This translates into CASSSIRTEAFF. The chain has TRBV3-1 and TRBJ1-1; D is unclear. This CDR3 comprises 12 residues. The germline CDR1 and CDR2 sequences are LGHDT and YNNKEL (reference sequence). The germline V and J ends were trimmed by 5 bases and 4 bases, with 8 bases remaining between them.

At least ten counts were recorded for this clonotype. A read error may produce the germline difference seen at one junction end. The chain couples TRBV6-6 to TRBJ1-1; D is unresolved. The CDR3 loop spans 15 amino acids. Per the germline V gene, CDR1 is MNHNY and CDR2 is SVGAGI (reference sequence). CDR3 residues: CANSYQSRGNTEAFF. CDR3 DNA sequence: TGTGCCAACAGTTACCAGTCCCGGGGGAACACTGAAGCTTTCTTT.

This clonotype was picked up many times. This chain joins TRBV12-3 or TRBV12-4 and TRBJ2-3, with no clear D. Trimming removed 3 bases from V and 4 bases from J, with 8 bases in between. The CDR3 consists of 13 residues. DNA for the CDR3: TGTGCCAGCAGTTTTATGTATTCAGATACGCAGTATTTT. It translates to CASSFMYSDTQYF.

This clonotype was counted ten times or more. V gene TRBV20-1 combines with J gene TRBJ2-4; tentatively, D is TRBD2 (6 bases). V gave up 1 base and J gave up 7 bases, with 11 bases separating them. The CDR3 extends over 13 amino acids. Germline CDR1 is DFQATT and CDR2 is SNEGSKA (reference sequence). As DNA, the CDR3 is TGCAGTGCTAGAGGGAGGGCCGATAACATTCAGTACTTC. Residues: CSARGRADNIQYF.

This clonotype was seen at least ten times. The V gene is TRBV25-1, the J gene TRBJ1-2; D is uncertain. The V gene lost 3 bases and the J gene lost 0 bases, with 8 bases spanning the gap. Germline CDR1 is MGHDK and CDR2 is SYGVNS. The CDR3 length is 14 residues. CDR3: CASSDTTTNYGYTF. The CDR3 DNA follows: TGTGCCAGCAGTGATACTACTACTAACTATGGCTACACCTTC.